This T cell receptor (beta chain) originates from a study of blood T cell repertoires in COVID-19. Turning to the study itself: Whether acute or convalescent, the COVID-19 samples came from the United States, Italy and Spain.

Using immunoSEQ multiplex PCR, the repertoire was profiled, and TCRdb retains in-frame clones only, with some absent. The repertoire holds roughly 150,000 clones, with 70% to 80% as singletons. The CDR3 loop spans 15 amino acids. V shed 2 bases, J shed 3 bases, and the junction held 0 bases outside the gene matches. Germline CDR1 is SGHKS and CDR2 is YYEKEE (reference sequence). Sequencing input: peripheral blood. The sequence was collected from a man in his 60s who had recovered from COVID-19. This chain uses TRBV5-5 with TRBJ2-3, with 13 bases that match TRBD2. CDR3 bases: TGTGCCAGCAGCTTACTAGCGGGGGGGACAGATACGCAGTATTTT. Protein: CASSLLAGGTDTQYF.